Below, one T cell receptor (beta chain) is given with its context. The data were taken from a study of T cell changes during pregnancy in multiple sclerosis. Profiled with immunoSEQ multiplex PCR; TCRdb holds only in-frame clones, not every one. The data contain more than 35,000 clones, 91% of them singletons. Germline CDR1 reads LGHNT; CDR2 reads FRNRAP. V lost 3 bases and J lost 4, with 15 bases in between. The CDR3 loop spans 15 amino acids. The clonotype originates from a female donor with multiple sclerosis, enrolled in a pregnancy study. The material sequenced was CD8+ T cells from peripheral blood mononuclear cells, taken after pregnancy. The V gene is TRBV12-5, the J gene TRBJ1-1; D uncertain. The CDR3 nucleotides read TGTGCTAGTGGTTTTACCCTAGAATCACCCACTGAAGCTTTCTTT. This encodes CASGFTLESPTEAFF. The entire variable domain, with the rest obtained from reference TRBV12-5 and TRBJ1-1, is as follows: DARVTQTPRHKVTEMGQEVTMRCQPILGHNTVFWYRQTMMQGLELLAYFRNRAPLDDSGMPKDRFSAEMPDATLATLKIQPSEPRDSAVYFCASGFTLESPTEAFFGQGTRLTVV.